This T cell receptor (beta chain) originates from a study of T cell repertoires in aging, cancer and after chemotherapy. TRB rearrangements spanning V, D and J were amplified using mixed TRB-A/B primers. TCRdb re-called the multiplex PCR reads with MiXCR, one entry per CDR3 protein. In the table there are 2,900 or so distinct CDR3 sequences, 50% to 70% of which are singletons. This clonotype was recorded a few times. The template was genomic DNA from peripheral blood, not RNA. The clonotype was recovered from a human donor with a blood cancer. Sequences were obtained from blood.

This CDR3 reads CASSSYPPANNGGKLFF. In nucleotides, the CDR3 is TGTGCCAGCAGTTCCTATCCGCCGGCAAATAACGGGGGAAAACTGTTTTTT. The chain employs TRBV12-3 or TRBV12-4 and TRBJ1-4; TRBD1 is a possible D gene (5 bases). This CDR3 is built from 17 residues. V was shortened by 4 bases and J by 10 bases, with 25 bases between the two germline ends.